A single sample gave rise to the 11 T cell receptor beta chains below, sequenced in a study of T cell responses to AZD1222 COVID-19 vaccine. Produced via immunoSEQ multiplex PCR; TCRdb's table is partial and in-frame only. The data show about 45,000 clones, with roughly 90% seen just once and approximately 1.2% held by the top ten. Sequenced here: peripheral blood, sampled 28 days after the second AZD1222 dose. All receptors come from an adult who received the AZD1222 COVID-19 vaccine.

V is TRBV19 and J is TRBJ2-3; TRBD2 agrees at 8 bases. The CDR3 loop spans 13 amino acids. Germline-derived CDR1 and CDR2 are LNHDA and SQIVND (reference sequence). With 8 bases clipped from V and 2 bases from J, the junction kept 3 bases outside the gene matches. The CDR3 region is CASSRGDTDTQYF. As DNA, the CDR3 is TGTGCCAGTTCGCGGGGGGACACAGATACGCAGTATTTT.

The rearrangement uses TRBV4-1 and TRBJ2-7; no definite D call. Trimming pared 0 bases from V and 2 bases from J, leaving 8 bases between. The CDR3 spans 14 residues. The germline gives CDR1 MGHRA, CDR2 YSYEKL. The CDR3 region has the DNA TGCGCCAGCAGCCAAGAAAGACATACCTACGAGCAGTACTTC. Translating gives CASSQERHTYEQYF.

V usage is TRBV5-4 and J usage is TRBJ2-5, with 9 nucleotides matching TRBD2. The CDR3 is 15 amino acids. Trimming removed 7 bases from V and 4 bases from J; junction bases left unmatched: 11. Germline CDR1 and CDR2: SGHNT and YYREEE (reference sequence). The CDR3 here is CASGASGTSRETQYF. Written as DNA, the CDR3 is TGTGCCAGCGGGGCCTCCGGGACTAGCCGAGAGACCCAGTACTTC.

The genes are TRBV19 and TRBJ1-1; 8 bases are shared with TRBD1. The CDR3 consists of 15 residues. J was trimmed by 4 bases and V by 4 bases; bases with no gene match: 8. From germline, CDR1 is LNHDA and CDR2 SQIVND (reference sequence). DNA of the CDR3: TGTGCCAGTAGTACAGGGGGCGGTCGTGGCACTGAAGCTTTCTTT. It yields the protein CASSTGGGRGTEAFF.

The chain is built from TRBV3-1 (or the pseudogene TRBV3-2) and TRBJ1-5; D may be TRBD1 (6 bases). CDR3 length: 16 residues. Trimming left V 2 bases short and J 7 bases short, with 18 bases between. Looked up from germline, CDR1 is LGHDT and CDR2 is YNNKEL (reference sequence). The CDR3 coding sequence is TGTGCCAGCAGCCAAATCTTTATCAGGGGCTGGCAGCCCCAGCATTTT. The encoded protein is CASSQIFIRGWQPQHF.

The V call is TRBV13, the J call TRBJ1-1, with D perhaps matching TRBD1 (6 bases). Germline V gene data show CDR1 as PRHDT and CDR2 as FYEKMQ (reference sequence). Trimming took 3 bases from V and 1 from J, leaving 12 bases between them. The CDR3 loop spans 15 amino acids. For the CDR3, the DNA is TGTGCCAGCAGCTTTGGGGGCTCAGGGAACACTGAAGCTTTCTTT. Its translation is CASSFGGSGNTEAFF.

CDR3 in DNA: TGTGCCATCAGTGGGTCCGGCAGCTCCTACAATGAGCAGTTCTTC. Protein sequence: CAISGSGSSYNEQFF. This rearrangement joins TRBV10-3 to TRBJ2-1; D gene ambiguous. Germline-derived CDR1 and CDR2 are ENHRY and SYGVKD. V was clipped by 4 bases and J by 0 bases, with 10 bases between them. The CDR3 covers 15 residues.

The chain joins TRBV2 to TRBJ2-1; 14 positions match TRBD2. This CDR3 is 14 amino acids long. Germline assignment: CDR1 SNHLY and CDR2 FYNNEI. Trimming took 5 bases from V and 8 from J; bases not matched to a gene: 2. The CDR3 loop is CASSRTSGRYEQFF. The CDR3 DNA reads TGTGCCAGCAGTCGGACTAGCGGGAGGTATGAGCAGTTCTTC.

The J gene is TRBJ2-7, the V gene TRBV3-1 (or the pseudogene TRBV3-2); TRBD2 matches at 8 bases. This CDR3 spans 16 amino acids. With 0 bases clipped from V and 1 base from J, the junction kept 5 bases outside the gene matches. Germline V gene lookup returns CDR1 LGHDT and CDR2 YNNKEL (reference sequence). The CDR3 reads CASSQELAAPSYEQYF. The CDR3 nucleotides read TGTGCCAGCAGCCAAGAACTAGCGGCCCCTTCCTACGAGCAGTACTTC.

The genes are TRBV5-5 and TRBJ1-3, with D possibly TRBD1 on 5 matching bases. The germline gives CDR1 SGHKS, CDR2 YYEKEE (reference sequence). This CDR3 is built from 14 residues. With 5 bases removed from V and 4 bases from J, the gap between germline ends came to 13 bases. In DNA form, the CDR3 reads TGTGCCAGCAGTTATACAGGTTCGGGAAACACCATATATTTT. This translates into CASSYTGSGNTIYF.

The rearrangement uses TRBV4-1 and TRBJ1-2, with D maybe TRBD1 (5 bases). Germline CDR1 reads MGHRA; CDR2 reads YSYEKL. V shed 1 base and J shed 3 bases, with 15 bases lying between them. This CDR3 spans 16 amino acids. The DNA for the CDR3 is TGCGCCAGCAGCCAAGTCCCTCGAGGGGCGTACTATGGCTACACCTTC. Protein sequence: CASSQVPRGAYYGYTF.